This T cell receptor beta chain was captured in a study of blood T cell repertoires in COVID-19. Across the whole study: Sample material is recorded as cDNA or gDNA derived from T cells, B-cell-depleted T cells, or PBMCs.

V dropped 3 bases and J dropped 4 bases, with 16 bases sitting between them. CDR3 length: 15 residues. Germline V gene data show CDR1 as SGHRS and CDR2 as YFSETQ. The repertoire was sequenced with immunoSEQ multiplex PCR; TCRdb's copy has only in-frame clones and lacks some. The sample holds about 300,000 clones, under 90% seen once. Sequencing was carried out using PBMCs or T cells enriched from blood (not recorded which). The gene calls are TRBV5-1 and TRBJ1-2; weak D call: TRBD1 (5 bases). The source is a man aged 30 to 39 who had recovered from COVID-19. In nucleotides, the CDR3 is TGCGCCAGCAGCTCCCCAGACCCGGGGGGCTATGGCTACACCTTC. It codes for CASSSPDPGGYGYTF.